These T cell receptor beta chains were read from a single sample in a study of T cell repertoires in cytomegalovirus infection. TCRdb re-called the reads through MiXCR, storing one row per CDR3 protein. Counted here are about 180,000 distinct CDR3 sequences, roughly 14% occurring once; the ten biggest clones make up more than 20%. Sequencing was done on a sample of PBMCs. The origin of the receptors is a human donor in good health (CMV status not recorded). Some clones in this sample may be carry-over from other donors' samples. CDR3s leave out the opening cysteine and the closing phenylalanine or tryptophan. Each record gives: V gene, CDR3 protein.

TRBV5-4,ASSLRDRGRRQDTQY
TRBV20-1,SASSGGASETQY
TRBV19,ASSMRGFYGYT
TRBV18,ASSPGQGTGELF
TRBV7-2,ASSLEGANGELF
TRBV7-8,ASSIGQGNEQF
TRBV12-5,ASAQDAPYEQY
TRBV6-5,ASSYLPEYEQY
TRBV28,ASKSDTSNQPQH
TRBV7-2,ASSKVDEQY
TRBV7-2,ASSPDRNQPQH
TRBV6-8,ASSPGQGRTDTQY
TRBV7-9,ANTDRSTDTQY
TRBV4-1,ASSRGTGANYGYT
TRBV7-9,ASSSLTGTDNEQF
TRBV2,ASSEVGMRHEQF
TRBV29-1,SVEDLAGDYNEQF
TRBV20-1,SARQGGRGTEAF
TRBV6-1,ASSLVEGGTGELF
TRBV4-1,ASSPQPKAGGRETQY
TRBV29-1,SVRQGRDTEAF
TRBV7-2,ASSLVAGGNTGELF
TRBV3-1,ASSQGGTAPPD
TRBV11-1,ASSRLTGDRYT
TRBV7-3,ASSPRGLNEQY
TRBV4-1,ASSQGSHSGANVLT
TRBV29-1,SVEAGGIYNEQF
TRBV20-1,SARASLKQGARGYT
TRBV20-1,SAWQGTDQPQH